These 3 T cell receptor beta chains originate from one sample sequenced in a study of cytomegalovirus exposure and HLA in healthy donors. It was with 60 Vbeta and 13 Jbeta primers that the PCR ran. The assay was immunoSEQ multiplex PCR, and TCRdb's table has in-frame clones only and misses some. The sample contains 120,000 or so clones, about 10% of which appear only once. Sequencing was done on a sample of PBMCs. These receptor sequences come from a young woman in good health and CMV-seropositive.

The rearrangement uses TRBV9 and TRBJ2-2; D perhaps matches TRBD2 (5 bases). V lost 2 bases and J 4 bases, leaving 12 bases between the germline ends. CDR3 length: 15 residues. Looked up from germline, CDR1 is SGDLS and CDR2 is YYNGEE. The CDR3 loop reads CASSVTTGLTGELFF. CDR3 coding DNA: TGTGCCAGCAGCGTCACCACCGGACTCACCGGGGAGCTGTTTTTT. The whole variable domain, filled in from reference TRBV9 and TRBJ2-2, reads DSGVTQTPKHLITATGQRVTLRCSPRSGDLSVYWYQQSLDQGLQFLIQYYNGEERAKGNILERFSAQQFPDLHSELNLSSLELGDSALYFCASSVTTGLTGELFFGEGSRLTVL.

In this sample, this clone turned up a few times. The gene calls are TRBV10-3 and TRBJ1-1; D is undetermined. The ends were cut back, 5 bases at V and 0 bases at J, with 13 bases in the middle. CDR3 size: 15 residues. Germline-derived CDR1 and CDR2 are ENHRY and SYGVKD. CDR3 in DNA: TGTGCCATCAGTACTAACGGGGAGATGAACACTGAAGCTTTCTTT. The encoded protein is CAISTNGEMNTEAFF.

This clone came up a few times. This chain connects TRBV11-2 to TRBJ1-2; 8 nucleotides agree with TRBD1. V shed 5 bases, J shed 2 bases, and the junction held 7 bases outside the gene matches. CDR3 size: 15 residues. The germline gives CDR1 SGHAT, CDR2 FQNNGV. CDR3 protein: CASSITRTGNYGYTF. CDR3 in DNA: TGTGCCAGCAGCATCACACGGACAGGGAACTATGGCTACACCTTC.